This TCR beta chain emerged from a study of OX40 agonist ivuxolimab in advanced cancers. The investigators sampled blood at baseline, at cycle 4 day 1, and at cycle 7 day 1. TCRdb's copy holds only in-frame clones and misses some; the assay was immunoSEQ multiplex PCR. The sample has under 100,000 clones; 92% are singletons. V dropped 5 bases and J dropped 5; count of bases not matched to a gene: 20. Germline loops: CDR1 MDHEN, CDR2 SYDVKM. The CDR3 contains 18 residues. The sequence came from an adult with an advanced solid tumor such as melanoma, head and neck, liver or kidney cancer. The rearrangement joins TRBV28 to TRBJ1-1; TRBD1 matches at 7 bases. Sequencing was performed on CD4+ or CD8+ T cells sorted from blood, taken in a trial of the OX40 agonist ivuxolimab. Here the CDR3 reads CASSPPTGRKTVGTEAFF. CDR3 DNA sequence: TGTGCCAGCAGTCCGCCGACAGGGCGCAAGACAGTGGGGACTGAAGCTTTCTTT.